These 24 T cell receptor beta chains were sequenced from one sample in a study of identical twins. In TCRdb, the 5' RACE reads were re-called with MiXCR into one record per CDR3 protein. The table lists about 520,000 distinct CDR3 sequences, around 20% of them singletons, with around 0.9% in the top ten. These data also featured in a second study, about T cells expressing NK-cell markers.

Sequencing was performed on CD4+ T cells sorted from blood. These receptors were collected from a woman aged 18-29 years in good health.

CDR3 DNA: TGTGCCAGCATTCCCGCCCCAATGGCAGGGGGCCGAATCTACTCCTACGAGCAGTACTTC. Translated: CASIPAPMAGGRIYSYEQYF. The rearrangement joins TRBV6-2 or TRBV6-3 to TRBJ2-7; 8 bases match TRBD1. After removal of 7 bases from V and 0 bases from J, the junction contained 23 bases not matched to a gene. Germline CDR1 is MNHEY and CDR2 is SVGEGT. The CDR3 is 20 amino acids.

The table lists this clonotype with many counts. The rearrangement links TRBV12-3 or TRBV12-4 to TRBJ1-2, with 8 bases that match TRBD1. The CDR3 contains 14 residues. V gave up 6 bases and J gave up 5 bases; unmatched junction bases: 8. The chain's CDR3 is CASSRKQGGYGYTF. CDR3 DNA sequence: TGTGCCAGCAGCCGGAAACAGGGGGGATATGGCTACACCTTC.

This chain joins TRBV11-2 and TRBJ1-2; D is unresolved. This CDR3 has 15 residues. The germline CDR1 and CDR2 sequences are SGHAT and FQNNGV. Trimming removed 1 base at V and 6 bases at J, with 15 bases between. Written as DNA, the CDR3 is TGTGCCAGCAGCTTAGTAGTCCGGAACCTTAATGGCTACACCTTC. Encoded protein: CASSLVVRNLNGYTF.

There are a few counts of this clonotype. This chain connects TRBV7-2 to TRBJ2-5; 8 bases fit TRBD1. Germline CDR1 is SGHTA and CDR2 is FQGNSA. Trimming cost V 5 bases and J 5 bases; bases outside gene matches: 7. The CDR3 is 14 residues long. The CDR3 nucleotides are TGTGCCAGCAGCCATGGACAGGGTCGGGAGACCCAGTACTTC. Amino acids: CASSHGQGRETQYF.

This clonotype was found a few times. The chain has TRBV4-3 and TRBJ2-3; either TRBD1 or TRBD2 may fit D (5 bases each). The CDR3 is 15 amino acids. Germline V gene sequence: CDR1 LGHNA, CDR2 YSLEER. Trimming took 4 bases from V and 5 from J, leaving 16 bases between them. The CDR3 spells CASSRGWEREDTQYF. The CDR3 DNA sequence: TGCGCCAGCAGCCGGGGGTGGGAGCGAGAAGATACGCAGTATTTT.

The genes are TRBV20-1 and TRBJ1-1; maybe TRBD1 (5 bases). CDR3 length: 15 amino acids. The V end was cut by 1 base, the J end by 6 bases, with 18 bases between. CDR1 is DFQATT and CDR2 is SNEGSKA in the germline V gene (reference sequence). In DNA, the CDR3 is TGCAGTGCTAGAGGTCAGGGTGTAGCCGGCGCTGAAGCTTTCTTT. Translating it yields CSARGQGVAGAEAFF.

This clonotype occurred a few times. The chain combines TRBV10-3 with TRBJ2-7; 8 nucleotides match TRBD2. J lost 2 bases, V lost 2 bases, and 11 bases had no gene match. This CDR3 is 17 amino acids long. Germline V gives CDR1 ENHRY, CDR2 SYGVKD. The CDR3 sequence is CAISEGGPGLEAYEQYF. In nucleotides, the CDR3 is TGTGCCATCAGTGAGGGGGGGCCGGGACTAGAGGCCTACGAGCAGTACTTC.

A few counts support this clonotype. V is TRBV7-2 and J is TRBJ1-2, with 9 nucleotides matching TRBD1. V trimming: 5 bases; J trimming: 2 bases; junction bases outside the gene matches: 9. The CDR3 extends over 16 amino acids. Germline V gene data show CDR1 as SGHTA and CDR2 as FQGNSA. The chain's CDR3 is CASSTSSGTGNYGYTF. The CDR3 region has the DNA TGTGCCAGCAGCACCAGTAGTGGGACAGGGAACTATGGCTACACCTTC. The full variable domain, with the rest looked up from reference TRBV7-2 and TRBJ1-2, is GAGVSQSPSNKVTEKGKDVELRCDPISGHTALYWYRQSLGQGLEFLIYFQGNSAPDKSGLPSDRFSAERTGGSVSTLTIQRTQQEDSAVYLCASSTSSGTGNYGYTFGSGTRLTVV.

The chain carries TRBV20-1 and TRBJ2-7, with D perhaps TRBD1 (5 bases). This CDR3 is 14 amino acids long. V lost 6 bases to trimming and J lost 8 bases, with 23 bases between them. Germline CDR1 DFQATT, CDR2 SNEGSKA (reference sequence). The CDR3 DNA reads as TGCAGTGCAAGGACAAGAACTTTTGCTACGCAGCAGTACTTC. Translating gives CSARTRTFATQQYF.

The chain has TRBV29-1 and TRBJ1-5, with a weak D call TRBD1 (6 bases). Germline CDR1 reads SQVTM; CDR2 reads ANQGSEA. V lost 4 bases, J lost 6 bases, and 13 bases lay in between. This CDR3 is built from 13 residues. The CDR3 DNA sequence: TGCAGCGTTGGAGGGGGAGCGGGTCAGCCCCAGCATTTT. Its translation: CSVGGGAGQPQHF.

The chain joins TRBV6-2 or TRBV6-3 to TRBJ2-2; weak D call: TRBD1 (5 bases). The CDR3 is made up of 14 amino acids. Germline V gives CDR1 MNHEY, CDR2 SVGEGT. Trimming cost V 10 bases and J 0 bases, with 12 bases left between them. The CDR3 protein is CATKDTPNTGELFF. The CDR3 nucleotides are TGTGCCACCAAGGACACCCCGAACACCGGGGAGCTGTTTTTT.

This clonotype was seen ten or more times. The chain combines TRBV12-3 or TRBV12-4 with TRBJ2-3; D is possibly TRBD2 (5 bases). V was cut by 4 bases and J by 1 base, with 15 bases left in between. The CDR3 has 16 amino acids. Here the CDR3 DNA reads TGTGCCAGCAGTTCCTTCCCCGGGATCCGCACAGATACGCAGTATTTT. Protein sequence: CASSSFPGIRTDTQYF.

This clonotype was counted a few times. The CDR3 spells CASGWWTIEYGYTF. In DNA, the CDR3 is TGTGCCAGCGGTTGGTGGACGATCGAATATGGCTACACCTTC. The chain carries TRBV6-2 or TRBV6-3 and TRBJ1-2; D is unclear. CDR1 is MNHEY, CDR2 SVGEGT, per germline. V was pared by 8 bases and J by 5 bases, with 18 bases between. The CDR3 contains 14 residues.

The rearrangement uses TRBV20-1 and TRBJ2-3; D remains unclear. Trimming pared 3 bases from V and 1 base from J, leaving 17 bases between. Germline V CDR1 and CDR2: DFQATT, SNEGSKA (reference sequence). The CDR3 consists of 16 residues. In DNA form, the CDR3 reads TGCAGTGCTAGTGCCGTGGGCGACTGGGGCACAGATACGCAGTATTTT. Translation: CSASAVGDWGTDTQYF.

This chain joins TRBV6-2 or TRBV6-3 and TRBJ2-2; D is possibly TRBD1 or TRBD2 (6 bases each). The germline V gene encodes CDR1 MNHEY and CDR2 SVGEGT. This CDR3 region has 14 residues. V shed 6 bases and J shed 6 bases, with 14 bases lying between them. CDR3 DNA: TGTGCCAGCAGGGGAGGACAGTTCGCCGGGGAGCTGTTTTTT. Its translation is CASRGGQFAGELFF.

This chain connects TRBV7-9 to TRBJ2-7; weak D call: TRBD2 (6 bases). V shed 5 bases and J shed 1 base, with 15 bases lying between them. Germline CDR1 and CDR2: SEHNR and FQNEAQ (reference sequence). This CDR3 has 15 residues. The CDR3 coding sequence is TGTGCCAGCAGCCCATGGGGGGAAGCTTCCTACGAGCAGTACTTC. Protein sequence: CASSPWGEASYEQYF.

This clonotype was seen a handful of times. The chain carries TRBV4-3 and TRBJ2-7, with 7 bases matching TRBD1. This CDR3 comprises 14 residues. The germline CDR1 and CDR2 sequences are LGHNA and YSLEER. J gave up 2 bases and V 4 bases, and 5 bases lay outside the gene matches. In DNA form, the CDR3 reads TGCGCCAGCAGCCGAAGTACAGGGGCCTACGAGCAGTACTTC. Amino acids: CASSRSTGAYEQYF.

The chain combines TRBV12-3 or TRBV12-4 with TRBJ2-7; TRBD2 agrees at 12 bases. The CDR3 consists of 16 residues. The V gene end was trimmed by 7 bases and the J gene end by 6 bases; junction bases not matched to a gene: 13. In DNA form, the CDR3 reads TGTGCCAGCACTCCACTACTAGCGGGAGGTTCCGGCGAGCAGTACTTC. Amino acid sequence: CASTPLLAGGSGEQYF.

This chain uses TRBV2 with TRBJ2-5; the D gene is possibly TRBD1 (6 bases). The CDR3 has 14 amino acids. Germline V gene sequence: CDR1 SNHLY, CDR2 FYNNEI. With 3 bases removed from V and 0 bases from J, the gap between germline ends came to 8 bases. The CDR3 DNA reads TGTGCCAGCAGTGAGAACAGGGACCAAGAGACCCAGTACTTC. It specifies CASSENRDQETQYF.

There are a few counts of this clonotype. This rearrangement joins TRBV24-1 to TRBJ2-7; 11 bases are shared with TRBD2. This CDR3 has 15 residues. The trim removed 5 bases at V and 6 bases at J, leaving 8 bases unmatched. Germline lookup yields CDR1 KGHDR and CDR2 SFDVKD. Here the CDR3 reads CATSGPTSGIVEQYF. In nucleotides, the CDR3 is TGTGCCACCAGTGGCCCGACTAGCGGGATAGTCGAGCAGTACTTC.

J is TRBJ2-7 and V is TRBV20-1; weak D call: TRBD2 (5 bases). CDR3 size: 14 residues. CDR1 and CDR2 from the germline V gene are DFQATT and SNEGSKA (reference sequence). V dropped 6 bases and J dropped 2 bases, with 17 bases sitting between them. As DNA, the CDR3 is TGCAGTGCGAGGAGAGGGATAAATACCTACGAGCAGTACTTC. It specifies CSARRGINTYEQYF.

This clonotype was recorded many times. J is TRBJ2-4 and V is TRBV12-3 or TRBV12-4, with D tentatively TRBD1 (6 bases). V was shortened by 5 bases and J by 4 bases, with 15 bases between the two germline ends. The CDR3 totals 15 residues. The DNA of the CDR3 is TGTGCCAGCAGTCGGGACACTTGGGCGAAAAACATTCAGTACTTC. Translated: CASSRDTWAKNIQYF.

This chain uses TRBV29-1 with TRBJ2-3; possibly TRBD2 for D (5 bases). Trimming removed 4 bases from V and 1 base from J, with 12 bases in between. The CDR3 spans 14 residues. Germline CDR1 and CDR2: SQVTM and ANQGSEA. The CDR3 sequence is CSVVFLGGTDTQYF. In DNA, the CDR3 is TGCAGCGTTGTGTTCCTCGGGGGCACAGATACGCAGTATTTT.

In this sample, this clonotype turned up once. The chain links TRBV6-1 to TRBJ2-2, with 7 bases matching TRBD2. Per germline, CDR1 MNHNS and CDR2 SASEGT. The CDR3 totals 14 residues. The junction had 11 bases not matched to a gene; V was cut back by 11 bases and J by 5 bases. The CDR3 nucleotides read TGTGCCCACCGGACTAGATTAACGACCGGGGAGCTGTTTTTT. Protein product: CAHRTRLTTGELFF.